These 23 T cell receptor beta chains originate from one sample sequenced in a study of blood T cell repertoires in COVID-19. Using immunoSEQ multiplex PCR, the repertoire was profiled, and TCRdb retains in-frame clones only, with some absent. The table lists fewer than 250,000 clones, about 88% of them singletons. Input material: PBMCs or T cells enriched from blood (not recorded which). The receptors stem from a woman in her thirties or forties in a cohort exposed to, infected with or recovered from COVID-19 (not recorded which).

The chain employs TRBV14 and TRBJ2-5; 7 bases match TRBD2. This CDR3 region has 14 residues. Germline loops: CDR1 SGHDN, CDR2 FVKESK. J lost 5 bases, V lost 4 bases, and 7 bases had no gene match. The CDR3 region has the DNA TGTGCCAGCAGCCCTCAGCGGGGATGGGAGACCCAGTACTTC. Its protein product is CASSPQRGWETQYF.

The genes are TRBV27 and TRBJ2-5, with D maybe TRBD2 (5 bases). The germline gives CDR1 MNHEY, CDR2 SMNVEV (reference sequence). The V end was cut by 0 bases, the J end by 4 bases, with 15 bases between. The CDR3 spans 16 residues. DNA of the CDR3: TGTGCCAGCAGTTTATCGCTACGGGGTGTAGGAGAGACCCAGTACTTC. This sequence encodes CASSLSLRGVGETQYF.

The V call is TRBV27, the J call TRBJ1-2, with D possibly matching TRBD1 (5 bases). The CDR3 consists of 13 residues. Per germline, CDR1 MNHEY and CDR2 SMNVEV (reference sequence). Trimming pared 5 bases from V and 4 bases from J, leaving 11 bases between. The CDR3 protein is CASSPQGLYGYTF. CDR3 sequence (DNA): TGTGCCAGCAGTCCCCAGGGACTCTATGGCTACACCTTC.

The genes are TRBV28 and TRBJ1-2; 7 bases agree with TRBD1. Trimming took 6 bases from V and 3 from J; bases not matched to a gene: 13. The CDR3 extends over 16 amino acids. Germline CDR1 and CDR2: MDHEN and SYDVKM. The CDR3 region has the DNA TGTGCCAGCAGACCTCCCTCGACAGGGTTTTACTATGGCTACACCTTC. Its translation: CASRPPSTGFYYGYTF.

V is TRBV7-2 and J is TRBJ2-2, with 9 bases aligning to TRBD2. With 4 bases clipped from V and 0 bases from J, the junction kept 6 bases outside the gene matches. CDR1 is SGHTA and CDR2 is FQGNSA in the germline V gene. The CDR3 spans 17 residues. The CDR3 here is CASSSYLAGSNTGELFF. The CDR3 DNA reads as TGTGCCAGCAGCTCCTACCTAGCGGGATCGAACACCGGGGAGCTGTTTTTT.

The chain couples TRBV2 to TRBJ2-7; 10 positions agree with TRBD1. The trim removed 2 bases at V and 0 bases at J, leaving 4 bases unmatched. The CDR3 is 16 amino acids. The germline CDR1 and CDR2 sequences are SNHLY and FYNNEI. CDR3 sequence (DNA): TGTGCCAGCAGTGAATTAGGACAGGGGGGCTCCTACGAGCAGTACTTC. It is translated as CASSELGQGGSYEQYF. Full variable domain (rest looked up from reference TRBV2 and TRBJ2-7): EPEVTQTPSHQVTQMGQEVILRCVPISNHLYFYWYRQILGQKVEFLVSFYNNEISEKSEIFDDQFSVERPDGSNFTLKIRSTKLEDSAMYFCASSELGQGGSYEQYFGPGTRLTVT.

J is TRBJ2-1 and V is TRBV4-1; a weak D match, TRBD2 (7 bases). The V gene lost 8 bases and the J gene lost 9 bases, with 23 bases spanning the gap. The CDR3 covers 15 residues. Germline CDR1 and CDR2: MGHRA and YSYEKL. The CDR3 region is CASRRVDGEGGEQFF. CDR3 nucleotide sequence: TGCGCCAGCCGCCGGGTTGACGGGGAGGGGGGTGAGCAGTTCTTC.

The V and J genes are TRBV14 and TRBJ2-7; D is undetermined. V shed 0 bases and J shed 4 bases, with 7 bases lying between them. This CDR3 is 13 amino acids long. Germline CDR1 and CDR2: SGHDN and FVKESK. The CDR3 DNA sequence: TGTGCCAGCAGCCAAGACTATACTTACGAGCAGTACTTC. Its translation: CASSQDYTYEQYF.

This clone was seen just once. The rearrangement joins TRBV6-5 to TRBJ1-4; the match to TRBD1 covers 9 bases. CDR3 length: 14 amino acids. The J segment lost 4 bases and the V segment lost 10 bases, leaving 7 bases of the junction unmatched. The germline gives CDR1 MNHEY, CDR2 SVGAGI. CDR3: CATELGQGNEKLFF. In nucleotides, the CDR3 is TGTGCCACCGAATTGGGACAGGGTAATGAAAAACTGTTTTTT.

The V and J genes are TRBV29-1 and TRBJ1-1; possible D gene TRBD1, 6 bases. Looked up from germline, CDR1 is SQVTM and CDR2 is ANQGSEA. The CDR3 has 12 residues. V shed 4 bases and J shed 6 bases, with 12 bases lying between them. CDR3: CSVAGGQAEAFF. The DNA of the CDR3 is TGCAGCGTTGCCGGGGGGCAGGCTGAAGCTTTCTTT.

V gene TRBV6-6 combines with J gene TRBJ1-1; D ambiguous. The CDR3 has 11 amino acids. V lost 4 bases to trimming and J lost 7 bases, with 7 bases between them. The germline CDR1 and CDR2 sequences are MNHNY and SVGAGI (reference sequence). CDR3 region: CASSFGNEAFF. The CDR3 nucleotides read TGTGCCAGCAGTTTCGGGAATGAAGCTTTCTTT.

This chain joins TRBV5-1 and TRBJ1-1; tentatively, D is TRBD1 (5 bases). Trimming cost V 2 bases and J 5 bases, with 13 bases left between them. From germline, CDR1 is SGHRS and CDR2 YFSETQ. CDR3 size: 14 residues. The chain's CDR3 is CASSFMRGSTEAFF. CDR3 bases: TGCGCCAGCAGCTTTATGCGGGGGAGTACTGAAGCTTTCTTT.

The chain recombines TRBV25-1 with TRBJ1-2; D is uncertain. This CDR3 contains 16 residues. Deletions cut 3 bases from V and 7 bases from J, with 21 bases between. Germline CDR1 and CDR2: MGHDK and SYGVNS. The chain's CDR3 is CASSDSPGGSIFGYTF. Written as DNA, the CDR3 is TGTGCCAGCAGTGATTCCCCGGGAGGGAGTATCTTTGGCTACACCTTC.

The chain is built from TRBV2 and TRBJ1-3, with 7 bases matching TRBD1. V shed 6 bases, J shed 4 bases, and the junction held 9 bases outside the gene matches. The CDR3 contains 15 residues. Germline V gives CDR1 SNHLY, CDR2 FYNNEI. CDR3 nucleotide sequence: TGTGCCAGCAGGGTAGACAGGGTCGAAGGAAACACCATATATTTT. Its translation: CASRVDRVEGNTIYF. The entire variable domain, with the rest obtained from reference TRBV2 and TRBJ1-3, is as follows: EPEVTQTPSHQVTQMGQEVILRCVPISNHLYFYWYRQILGQKVEFLVSFYNNEISEKSEIFDDQFSVERPDGSNFTLKIRSTKLEDSAMYFCASRVDRVEGNTIYFGEGSWLTVV.

This chain links TRBV7-9 with TRBJ1-2; 10 bases are a match to TRBD1. The CDR3 covers 14 residues. The V segment lost 5 bases and the J segment 5 bases; nucleotides outside the gene matches: 5. The germline V gene has CDR1 SEHNR and CDR2 FQNEAQ (reference sequence). The CDR3 reads CASSRDRGFYGYTF. CDR3 bases: TGTGCCAGCAGCCGGGACAGGGGATTTTATGGCTACACCTTC. Full variable domain (missing parts from reference TRBV7-9 and TRBJ1-2): DTGVSQNPRHKITKRGQNVTFRCDPISEHNRLYWYRQTLGQGPEFLTYFQNEAQLEKSRLLSDRFSAERPKGSFSTLEIQRTEQGDSAMYLCASSRDRGFYGYTFGSGTRLTVV.

This clone was observed a single time. The V gene is TRBV19, the J gene TRBJ1-1, with D maybe TRBD1 (5 bases). The V gene's germline CDR1 is LNHDA and CDR2 SQIVND (reference sequence). The CDR3 runs to 16 residues. Trimming shortened V by 6 bases and J by 0 bases, and 17 bases separated the two germline ends. Here the CDR3 reads CASRVVIRGVNTEAFF. In DNA form, the CDR3 reads TGTGCCAGTAGAGTGGTTATCCGGGGGGTGAACACTGAAGCTTTCTTT.

The V call is TRBV5-1, the J call TRBJ1-2; D is ambiguous. Germline loops: CDR1 SGHRS, CDR2 YFSETQ. The CDR3 covers 14 residues. V lost 1 base and J 5 bases, leaving 12 bases between the germline ends. The CDR3 loop reads CASSLYVSNYGYTF. The CDR3 DNA reads as TGCGCCAGCAGCTTGTATGTCAGTAATTATGGCTACACCTTC.

The J gene is TRBJ1-3, the V gene TRBV7-8; tentatively, D is TRBD1 (6 bases). Germline CDR1 reads SGHVS; CDR2 reads FQNEAQ. The CDR3 length is 15 residues. Trimming pared 5 bases from V and 2 bases from J, leaving 13 bases between. The DNA for the CDR3 is TGTGCCAGCAGCGCGGGGGCGACCCCTGGAAACACCATATATTTT. This translates into CASSAGATPGNTIYF.

The gene calls are TRBV27 and TRBJ2-7; maybe TRBD2 (7 bases). There are 16 residues in the CDR3. The V gene lost 7 bases and the J gene lost 4 bases, with 23 bases spanning the gap. The germline CDR1 and CDR2 sequences are MNHEY and SMNVEV (reference sequence). The CDR3 DNA reads as TGTGCCAGCACCAGTGGCCCGGGGGGCGAGTCGTACGAGCAGTACTTC. Its protein is CASTSGPGGESYEQYF.

V gene TRBV19 combines with J gene TRBJ1-4; D gene uncertain. The germline gives CDR1 LNHDA, CDR2 SQIVND (reference sequence). The V and J ends lost 5 bases and 4 bases respectively, with 14 bases between them. This CDR3 region has 15 residues. In DNA, the CDR3 is TGTGCCAGTAGTCCCCGCGGCGGCTATAATGAAAAACTGTTTTTT. This sequence encodes CASSPRGGYNEKLFF.

This rearrangement joins TRBV19 to TRBJ1-1; TRBD1 agrees at 8 bases. This CDR3 is built from 15 residues. Germline V gene data show CDR1 as LNHDA and CDR2 as SQIVND (reference sequence). V shed 7 bases, J shed 0 bases, and the junction held 7 bases outside the gene matches. The CDR3: CASNLMTGVNTEAFF. In nucleotides, the CDR3 is TGTGCCAGTAACCTGATGACAGGGGTGAACACTGAAGCTTTCTTT.

In this sample, this clone turned up a few times. The chain recombines TRBV27 with TRBJ2-2, with TRBD2 matching 8 bases. Germline V CDR1 and CDR2: MNHEY, SMNVEV (reference sequence). V shed 6 bases, J shed 6 bases, and the junction held 9 bases outside the gene matches. CDR3 size: 15 residues. CDR3 loop: CASRTGTSAAGELFF. The DNA for the CDR3 is TGTGCCAGCAGAACCGGGACTAGTGCGGCCGGGGAGCTGTTTTTT.

The V gene is TRBV27, the J gene TRBJ1-2; TRBD1 matches 9 bases. Per germline, CDR1 MNHEY and CDR2 SMNVEV (reference sequence). The length of the CDR3 is 13 residues. The V gene end was trimmed by 4 bases and the J gene end by 6 bases; junction bases not matched to a gene: 3. CDR3 sequence reads: CASSSTGGHGYTF. The CDR3 bases are TGTGCCAGCAGTTCCACAGGGGGCCATGGCTACACCTTC.